The rows below give T cell receptor beta chains drawn from one sample of a study of shared clonotypes between healthy human individuals. The method was immunoSEQ multiplex PCR; TCRdb's version includes in-frame clones alone and lacks a portion of them. The sample holds about half a million clones; 60% to 80% are singletons and the top ten take 12%. Sequencing input: PBMCs. These receptor sequences come from a woman aged 40 to 50 in good health. Some clones in this sample may be carry-over from other donors' samples. Each CDR3 is given without its conserved first and last residue.

>TRBV29-1|TRBJ2-7
SVGDRSSYEQY
>TRBV5-1|TRBJ1-5
ASSFGINQPQH
>TRBV28|TRBJ1-2
ASSFARGLRGYT
>TRBV19|TRBJ1-1
ASRRGTPGEAF
>TRBV6-1|TRBJ1-1
ASSARTGAYEAF
>TRBV29-1|TRBJ1-4
SVELGLSNEKLF
>TRBV5-1|TRBJ2-5
ASSLAGTGEETQY
>TRBV5-4|TRBJ2-7
ASSFGQGSVYEQY
>TRBV27|TRBJ1-6
ASSLGQGISPLH
>TRBV7-8|TRBJ2-7
ASSLTGTGPHEQY
>TRBV28|TRBJ2-7
ASSTPGVSYEQY
>TRBV10-3|TRBJ1-2
AISESIRNYGYT
>TRBV10-1|TRBJ2-5
ASSPGHQKETQY
>TRBV11-3|TRBJ2-1
ASSLSMGEQF
>TRBV19|TRBJ1-2
ASRPGQGGGYT
>TRBV5-1|TRBJ2-1
ASSLGLASEQF
>TRBV5-1|TRBJ2-3
ASKAGTPSTDTQY
>TRBV5-4|TRBJ1-3
ASSLELTGNTIY
>TRBV7-2|TRBJ2-7
ASSLAVLQGGEQY
>TRBV29-1|TRBJ1-1
SGDLVTNTEAF
>TRBV2|TRBJ2-5
ASSTTSGGGETQY
>TRBV5-1|TRBJ2-5
ASSPRPGTGGWETQY
>TRBV5-1|TRBJ2-5
ASSLEVYQETQY
>TRBV10-3|TRBJ1-4
AISESPGDPANEKLF
>TRBV7-8|TRBJ2-5
ASSLHGTQY
>TRBV2|TRBJ1-2
ASSSPGGGDYGYT
>TRBV9|TRBJ2-1
ASSVATRLAGGNEQF
>TRBV5-6|TRBJ1-1
ASSFGGGLTEAF
>TRBV13|TRBJ2-5
ASSSRGEETQY
>TRBV6-5|TRBJ1-2
ASSYDGGTYGYT
>TRBV11-2|TRBJ2-7
ASSVQGGVSRRY
>TRBV27|TRBJ2-3
ASSNGRRADTQY
>TRBV4-1|TRBJ2-1
ASTSSGTSYNEQF
>TRBV7-2|TRBJ1-2
ASSLDRDAGGYT
>TRBV25-1|TRBJ2-7
ASGQASSYEQY
>TRBV9|TRBJ1-5
ASSPGGAYNQPQH
>TRBV2|TRBJ2-7
ASSERTGRGQSYEQY
>TRBV2|TRBJ2-5
ASSPPGLQQETQY